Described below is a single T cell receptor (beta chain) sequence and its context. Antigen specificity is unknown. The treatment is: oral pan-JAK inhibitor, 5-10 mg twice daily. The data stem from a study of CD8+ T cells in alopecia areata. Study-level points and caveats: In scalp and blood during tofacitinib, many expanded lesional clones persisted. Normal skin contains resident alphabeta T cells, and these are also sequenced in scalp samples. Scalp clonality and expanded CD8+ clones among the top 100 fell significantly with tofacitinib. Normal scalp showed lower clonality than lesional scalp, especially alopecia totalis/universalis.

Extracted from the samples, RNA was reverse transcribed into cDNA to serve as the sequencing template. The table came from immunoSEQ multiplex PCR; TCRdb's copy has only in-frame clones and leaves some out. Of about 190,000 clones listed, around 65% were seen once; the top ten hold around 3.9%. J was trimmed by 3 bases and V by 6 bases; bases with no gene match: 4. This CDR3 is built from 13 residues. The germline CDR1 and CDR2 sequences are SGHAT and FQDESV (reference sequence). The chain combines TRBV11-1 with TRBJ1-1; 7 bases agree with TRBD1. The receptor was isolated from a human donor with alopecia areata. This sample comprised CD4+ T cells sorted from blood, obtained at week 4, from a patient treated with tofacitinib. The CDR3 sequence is CASSTTGDTEAFF. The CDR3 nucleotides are TGTGCCAGCAGTACTACAGGGGACACTGAAGCTTTCTTT.